Each of the 14 T cell receptor beta chains below was sequenced from the same sample in a study of T-cell reconstitution after alpha-beta-depleted transplantation in children. Unique molecular identifiers featured in how the TCRbeta library was prepared. TCRdb processed the PCR reads anew with MiXCR; each CDR3 protein has one entry. The table shows about 440,000 distinct CDR3 sequences, with around 46% occurring only once. This material consisted of PBMCs, taken before TCRalphabeta/CD19-depleted stem cell transplant. The receptors were gathered from a girl aged 2 to 9 with aplastic anemia, due to receive a stem cell transplant.

The chain employs TRBV5-5 and TRBJ2-6; TRBD1 matches 10 bases. J was trimmed by 0 bases and V by 1 base; bases with no gene match: 4. Germline values: CDR1 SGHKS, CDR2 YYEKEE (reference sequence). The CDR3 has 18 amino acids. CDR3 DNA: TGTGCCAGCAGCTTGAAGGACAGGGGGATCTCTGGGGCCAACGTCCTGACTTTC. Translating it yields CASSLKDRGISGANVLTF.

In its sample, this clonotype was seen a few times. Written as DNA, the CDR3 is TGCGCCAGCAGCTTGAGGACAGAATCCACAGATACGCAGTATTTT. This translates into CASSLRTESTDTQYF. The gene calls are TRBV5-1 and TRBJ2-3; tentatively, D is TRBD1 (6 bases). Looked up from germline, CDR1 is SGHRS and CDR2 is YFSETQ. This CDR3 is built from 15 residues. The germline V and J ends were trimmed by 1 base and 2 bases, with 11 bases remaining between them.

This clonotype was detected a few times. V is TRBV9 and J is TRBJ2-1; D ambiguous. The V gene lost 5 bases and the J gene lost 5 bases, with 14 bases spanning the gap. Germline V CDR1 and CDR2: SGDLS, YYNGEE. This CDR3 is built from 14 residues. The CDR3 DNA sequence: TGTGCCAGCAGTGACCCGGACGGTAACAATGAGCAGTTCTTC. Protein sequence: CASSDPDGNNEQFF.

The chain recombines TRBV30 with TRBJ1-2, with unresolved D. The germline V gene encodes CDR1 GTSNPN and CDR2 SVGIG (reference sequence). V dropped 3 bases and J dropped 4 bases, with 15 bases sitting between them. The CDR3 contains 14 residues. Here the CDR3 DNA reads TGTGCCTGGAGACTCGCTGCCCGTGGCTATGGCTACACCTTC. Protein product: CAWRLAARGYGYTF.

This rearrangement joins TRBV18 to TRBJ2-3, with D perhaps being TRBD1 or TRBD2 (5 bases each). The CDR3 is 13 amino acids. Germline assignment: CDR1 KGHSH and CDR2 LQKENI. Trimming cost V 8 bases and J 5 bases, with 14 bases left between them. The CDR3 bases are TGTGCCAGCCTCGGACCGAGGGGAGATACGCAGTATTTT. This codes for CASLGPRGDTQYF.

This clonotype appeared many times. The V call is TRBV12-3 or TRBV12-4, the J call TRBJ2-4, with 7 bases matching TRBD1. Trimming at V came to 3 bases and at J to 11 bases, leaving 7 bases not matched to a gene. This CDR3 spans 13 amino acids. The DNA for the CDR3 is TGTGCCAGCAGTTTGGGGACAGATGTAGTTCAGTACTTC. Its translation: CASSLGTDVVQYF.

The chain carries TRBV15 and TRBJ2-7; D perhaps matches TRBD2 (5 bases). V was shortened by 1 base and J by 6 bases, with 10 bases between the two germline ends. Germline-derived CDR1 and CDR2 are LNHNV and YYDKDF (reference sequence). This CDR3 has 13 amino acids. DNA of the CDR3: TGTGCCACCAGCAGAGCCGAGGGTAGCGAGCAGTACTTC. Protein product: CATSRAEGSEQYF. The full variable domain, its missing parts supplied by reference TRBV15 and TRBJ2-7, is DAMVIQNPRYQVTQFGKPVTLSCSQTLNHNVMYWYQQKSSQAPKLLFHYYDKDFNNEADTPDNFQSRRPNTSFCFLDIRSPGLGDTAMYLCATSRAEGSEQYFGPGTRLTVT.

The chain recombines TRBV9 with TRBJ2-5; TRBD1 agrees at 8 bases. The germline V gene encodes CDR1 SGDLS and CDR2 YYNGEE. CDR3 size: 17 residues. Trimming took 0 bases from V and 1 from J; bases not matched to a gene: 8. The CDR3 loop is CASSVGGTGGFQETQYF. CDR3 nucleotides: TGTGCCAGCAGCGTAGGAGGGACAGGTGGATTCCAAGAGACCCAGTACTTC.

The V gene is TRBV6-1, the J gene TRBJ2-1; TRBD2 matches 9 bases. Per the germline V gene, CDR1 is MNHNS and CDR2 is SASEGT. Trimming took 6 bases from V and 0 from J; bases not matched to a gene: 9. This CDR3 comprises 17 residues. The CDR3 is CASSKRLAGSSYNEQFF. DNA for the CDR3: TGTGCCAGCAGCAAGCGGCTAGCGGGAAGCTCCTACAATGAGCAGTTCTTC.

V is TRBV30 and J is TRBJ2-6; D gene ambiguous. Trimming took off 4 bases at V and 2 bases at J, with 18 bases between the two ends. Germline CDR1 and CDR2: GTSNPN and SVGIG (reference sequence). The CDR3 loop spans 17 amino acids. CDR3 loop: CAWNGWTEGTGANVLTF. The CDR3 nucleotides are TGTGCCTGGAATGGGTGGACCGAAGGAACTGGGGCCAACGTCCTGACTTTC.

This clonotype appeared a few times. The J gene is TRBJ1-1, the V gene TRBV5-1, with D tentatively TRBD1 (5 bases). Germline lookup yields CDR1 SGHRS and CDR2 YFSETQ. The V gene lost 0 bases and the J gene lost 6 bases, with 9 bases spanning the gap. The CDR3 extends over 13 amino acids. CDR3: CASSLDQGPEAFF. CDR3 in DNA: TGCGCCAGCAGCTTGGACCAGGGCCCTGAAGCTTTCTTT.

The chain has TRBV29-1 and TRBJ1-3, with D uncertain. The CDR3 covers 13 residues. V was trimmed by 7 bases and J by 2 bases, leaving 12 bases between them. Germline assignment: CDR1 SQVTM and CDR2 ANQGSEA. This CDR3 reads CSAVGLAGNTIYF. CDR3 DNA: TGCAGCGCAGTGGGCCTGGCTGGAAACACCATATATTTT.

The V gene is TRBV15, the J gene TRBJ2-3; 8 bases are shared with TRBD1. The V gene end was trimmed by 3 bases and the J gene end by 2 bases; junction bases not matched to a gene: 10. The CDR3 is 17 residues long. Germline V gives CDR1 LNHNV, CDR2 YYDKDF (reference sequence). CDR3 sequence: CATSSPGGDGFTDTQYF. In DNA form, the CDR3 reads TGTGCCACCAGCAGTCCAGGGGGCGACGGTTTCACAGATACGCAGTATTTT.

The chain joins TRBV6-2 or TRBV6-3 to TRBJ1-5; the D is unclear. The CDR3 length is 13 residues. Germline CDR1 and CDR2: MNHEY and SVGEGT. V was clipped by 5 bases and J by 5 bases, with 10 bases between them. The DNA of the CDR3 is TGTGCCAGCAGTCCGGGTCTCTATCAGCCCCAGCATTTT. It yields the protein CASSPGLYQPQHF.